This TCR beta chain stems from a study of early T cells in non-severe SARS-CoV-2 infection. This clonotype was recorded at least ten times. V dropped 3 bases and J dropped 5; count of bases not matched to a gene: 8. The CDR3 runs to 15 residues. CDR1 is SEHNR, CDR2 FQNEAQ, per germline (reference sequence). Individual cDNA molecules carried attached unique molecular identifiers. MiXCR, run by TCRdb on the 5' RACE reads, gives a single entry per CDR3 protein. In the table there are 55,000 to 70,000 distinct CDR3 sequences, around 4.2% of which are singletons. This chain connects TRBV7-9 to TRBJ2-5, with 8 bases that match TRBD1. Specimen: whole blood, collected at baseline. This receptor was taken from an adult who was a healthcare worker with PCR-confirmed SARS-CoV-2 infection or an uninfected control (not recorded which). The donor label of this sample is uncertain. The CDR3, as DNA: TGTGCCAGCAGCTTTGCAGGGGGCGAGACGGAGACCCAGTACTTC. This sequence encodes CASSFAGGETETQYF.